At least ten counts were recorded for the clone carrying this T cell receptor (beta chain). Clinicians made diagnoses from clinical symptoms, serum thyroxine, TRAb, thyroid ultrasound and orbital computed tomography. In germline, CDR1 is MNHEY, CDR2 SVGEGT. This CDR3 has 15 residues. The V gene lost 8 bases and the J gene lost 9 bases, with 23 bases spanning the gap. The sequenced template was RNA, covering the TCR beta CDR3 region. First-round RT-PCR relied on HTBI primers, and a second-round multiplex PCR came next. Each CDR3 protein is one row after TCRdb ran MiXCR on the multiplex PCR reads. The table has hundreds of thousands of distinct CDR3 sequences, over 13% seen once. The data were taken from a study of Graves' ophthalmopathy and Graves' hyperthyroidism. Overall study context: Upon initial diagnosis and before any treatment, peripheral blood was collected.

This chain joins TRBV6-2 or TRBV6-3 and TRBJ1-5; D is uncertain. The sample was blood. The sequence derives from a woman in her thirties with Graves' ophthalmopathy. Here the CDR3 reads CASSPGEAGFGPQHF. The DNA for the CDR3 is TGTGCCAGCTCCCCCGGCGAGGCGGGATTCGGGCCCCAGCATTTT.